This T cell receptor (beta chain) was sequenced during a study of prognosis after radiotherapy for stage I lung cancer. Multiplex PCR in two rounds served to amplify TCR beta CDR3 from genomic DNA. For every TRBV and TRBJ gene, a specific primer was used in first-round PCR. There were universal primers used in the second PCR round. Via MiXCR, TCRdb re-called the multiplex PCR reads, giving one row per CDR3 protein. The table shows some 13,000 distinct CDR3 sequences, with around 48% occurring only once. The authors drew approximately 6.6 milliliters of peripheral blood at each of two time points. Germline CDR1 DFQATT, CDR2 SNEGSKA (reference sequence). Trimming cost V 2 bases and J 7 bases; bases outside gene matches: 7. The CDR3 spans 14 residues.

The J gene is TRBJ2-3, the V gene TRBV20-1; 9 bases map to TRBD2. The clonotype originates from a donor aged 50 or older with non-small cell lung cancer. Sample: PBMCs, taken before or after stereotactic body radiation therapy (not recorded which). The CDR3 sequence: CSARFAGGPYTQYF. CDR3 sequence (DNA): TGCAGTGCTAGATTTGCGGGAGGGCCATATACGCAGTATTTT.